Listed here are 21 T cell receptor beta chains from one sample, sequenced in a study of CD8+ T cells in alopecia areata. The sequencing template was cDNA reverse transcribed from extracted RNA. Data came from immunoSEQ multiplex PCR; TCRdb stores just in-frame clones and leaves some out. Altogether about 190,000 clones are present, roughly three fifths being singletons, with the ten largest covering under 1.5%. The treatment here: oral pan-JAK inhibitor, 5-10 mg twice daily. The sequencing used CD4+ T cells sorted from blood, collected at week 49, from a patient treated with tofacitinib. Receptor source: a human donor with alopecia areata.

The chain uses TRBV27 and TRBJ1-2; 11 positions agree with TRBD1. The germline V gene has CDR1 MNHEY and CDR2 SMNVEV (reference sequence). This CDR3 is built from 17 residues. J lost 5 bases, V lost 5 bases, and 13 bases had no gene match. Written as DNA, the CDR3 is TGTGCCAGCAGTCCGGAGCGGACAGGGGGCGCGGGGTATGGCTACACCTTC. Its protein is CASSPERTGGAGYGYTF.

This clone turned up a few times. The V gene is TRBV5-6, the J gene TRBJ1-4; 7 bases are shared with TRBD1. Looked up from germline, CDR1 is SGHDT and CDR2 is YYEEEE. The CDR3 loop spans 14 amino acids. With 3 bases clipped from V and 4 bases from J, the junction kept 3 bases outside the gene matches. The CDR3 spells CASSSTGNNEKLFF. The CDR3 DNA is TGTGCCAGCAGCTCGACAGGGAATAATGAAAAACTGTTTTTT.

The V call is TRBV5-1, the J call TRBJ1-2; D ambiguous. This CDR3 contains 13 residues. V lost 0 bases and J 2 bases, leaving 5 bases between the germline ends. CDR1 and CDR2 (germline): SGHRS, YFSETQ. The CDR3 DNA reads TGCGCCAGCAGCTTGGCGGTCAACTATGGCTACACCTTC. It translates to CASSLAVNYGYTF.

Concerning this clone: Different DNA sequences within this sample yield the same CDR3. The chain has TRBV2 and TRBJ1-5; D possibly corresponds to TRBD1 (5 bases). V lost 7 bases and J lost 0, with 7 bases in between. This CDR3 comprises 13 residues. Germline CDR1 reads SNHLY; CDR2 reads FYNNEI. CDR3 DNA sequence: TGTGCCAGCAAGGGGATTAGCAATCAGCCCCAGCATTTT. Its protein is CASKGISNQPQHF.

The rearrangement links TRBV5-1 to TRBJ1-6; D not certain. Per germline, CDR1 SGHRS and CDR2 YFSETQ. Trimming pared 2 bases from V and 8 bases from J, leaving 11 bases between. The CDR3 runs 14 residues. CDR3 in DNA: TGCGCCAGCAGCTTTGACTCGGCGGATTCACCCCTCCACTTT. Protein: CASSFDSADSPLHF.

The V call is TRBV30, the J call TRBJ1-4; D ambiguous. The V end was cut by 4 bases, the J end by 8 bases, with 14 bases between. Per the germline V gene, CDR1 is GTSNPN and CDR2 is SVGIG (reference sequence). The CDR3 runs to 13 residues. CDR3 loop: CAWKQAPYEKLFF. The CDR3 region has the DNA TGTGCCTGGAAGCAGGCGCCCTACGAAAAACTGTTTTTT.

This chain links TRBV28 with TRBJ1-1, with TRBD1 matching over 8 bases. Germline-derived CDR1 and CDR2 are MDHEN and SYDVKM. The CDR3 has 16 residues. J gave up 5 bases and V 6 bases, and 14 bases lay outside the gene matches. The CDR3 loop reads CASSPGTGGLGTEAFF. The CDR3 DNA reads TGTGCCAGCAGCCCCGGGACAGGTGGACTGGGGACTGAAGCTTTCTTT.

As regards this clone: A junction boundary mismatches the germline segment, possibly from a read error. The V call is TRBV5-4, the J call TRBJ2-5, with D perhaps assigned TRBD1 or TRBD2 (5 bases each). The CDR3 extends over 13 amino acids. From germline, CDR1 is SGHNT and CDR2 YYREEE (reference sequence). The CDR3 nucleotides read TGCGCCAGCAGCCAAGACGAGGGGGAGACCCAGTACTTC. Its protein product is CASSQDEGETQYF.

The CDR3 spells CASSLSQRLEQFF. The CDR3 nucleotides are TGCGCCAGCAGCCTTAGTCAACGACTAGAGCAGTTCTTC. V and J are TRBV4-1 and TRBJ2-1, with D possibly TRBD2 on 5 matching bases. Trimming shortened V by 4 bases and J by 10 bases, and 14 bases separated the two germline ends. The germline V gene has CDR1 MGHRA and CDR2 YSYEKL. This CDR3 comprises 13 residues.

Comments on this clone: The sample holds other DNA sequences that translate to the same CDR3. This chain connects TRBV18 to TRBJ1-6; D might be TRBD1 (5 bases). V was clipped by 3 bases and J by 7 bases, with 7 bases between them. This CDR3 comprises 13 residues. The germline CDR1 and CDR2 sequences are KGHSH and LQKENI. CDR3 residues: CASSPDRNSPLHF. CDR3 bases: TGTGCCAGCTCACCCGACAGAAATTCACCCCTCCACTTT.

This clone turned up a few times. V usage is TRBV7-2 and J usage is TRBJ1-2; possibly TRBD1 for D (5 bases). This CDR3 has 12 amino acids. Germline values: CDR1 SGHTA, CDR2 FQGNSA. V was clipped by 8 bases and J by 4 bases, with 11 bases between them. The CDR3 coding sequence is TGTGCCAGCCGAGACAGATTCTATGGCTACACCTTC. This translates into CASRDRFYGYTF.

This clone was detected once. J is TRBJ2-7 and V is TRBV30; 8 bases are a match to TRBD1. Per germline, CDR1 GTSNPN and CDR2 SVGIG (reference sequence). The V and J ends lost 0 bases and 3 bases, in that order; junction bases with no gene match: 7. CDR3 size: 15 residues. CDR3 sequence: CAWSVRGPLHYEQYF. The DNA of the CDR3 is TGTGCCTGGAGTGTCAGGGGGCCCCTTCACTACGAGCAGTACTTC.

The chain couples TRBV30 to TRBJ1-2; TRBD1 is a possible D gene (5 bases). Germline V gene sequence: CDR1 GTSNPN, CDR2 SVGIG (reference sequence). Trimming took off 1 base at V and 2 bases at J, with 14 bases between the two ends. The CDR3 loop spans 15 amino acids. CDR3 in DNA: TGTGCCTGGAGTGCGCGGACACACGAAAACTATGGCTACACCTTC. This translates into CAWSARTHENYGYTF.

The chain links TRBV29-1 to TRBJ1-4; no firm D call. The CDR3 is 12 residues long. Germline CDR1 SQVTM, CDR2 ANQGSEA. V lost 4 bases to trimming and J lost 3 bases, with 6 bases between them. The CDR3 DNA follows: TGCAGCGTTGGGTTAGCTAATGAAAAACTGTTTTTT. Translated, it gives CSVGLANEKLFF. Filled out from reference TRBV29-1 and TRBJ1-4, the complete variable domain reads SAVISQKPSRDICQRGTSLTIQCQVDSQVTMMFWYRQQPGQSLTLIATANQGSEATYESGFVIDKFPISRPNLTFSTLTVSNMSPEDSSIYLCSVGLANEKLFFGSGTQLSVL.

V usage is TRBV29-1 and J usage is TRBJ1-1; possible D gene TRBD1, 6 bases. V was shortened by 6 bases and J by 4 bases, with 9 bases between the two germline ends. Germline lookup yields CDR1 SQVTM and CDR2 ANQGSEA. The length of the CDR3 is 11 residues. The CDR3 spells CSVKGGTEAFF. The CDR3 DNA reads TGCAGCGTCAAAGGGGGCACTGAAGCTTTCTTT.

V is TRBV9 and J is TRBJ2-2, with no clear D. V lost 4 bases, J lost 2 bases, and 15 bases lay in between. Germline loops: CDR1 SGDLS, CDR2 YYNGEE. The CDR3 has 16 residues. CDR3 in amino acids: CASSYSVTFNTGELFF. Here the CDR3 DNA reads TGTGCCAGCAGCTATTCGGTTACTTTCAACACCGGGGAGCTGTTTTTT.

The chain is built from TRBV30 and TRBJ1-2, with 10 bases aligning to TRBD1. The V segment lost 7 bases and the J segment 5 bases; nucleotides outside the gene matches: 7. The CDR3 extends over 13 amino acids. Germline V CDR1 and CDR2: GTSNPN, SVGIG (reference sequence). The CDR3: CAYRQGAYYGYTF. CDR3 nucleotides: TGTGCCTACAGACAGGGGGCTTATTATGGCTACACCTTC.

This clone has only a few counts. This chain joins TRBV19 and TRBJ2-5; D is possibly TRBD2 (6 bases). Germline CDR1 LNHDA, CDR2 SQIVND (reference sequence). The V end lost 5 bases, the J end lost 4 bases, and 14 bases lay between the germline ends. The CDR3 covers 14 residues. CDR3 amino acids: CASSGSLRGETQYF. As DNA, the CDR3 is TGTGCCAGTAGTGGGTCTTTGCGGGGAGAGACCCAGTACTTC.

The chain combines TRBV29-1 with TRBJ2-1; no firm D call. The CDR3 is 12 residues long. Per the germline V gene, CDR1 is SQVTM and CDR2 is ANQGSEA. The V and J ends lost 0 bases and 9 bases respectively, with 9 bases between them. The CDR3 DNA sequence: TGCAGCGTTGAAGATAACGCTATTGAGCAGTTCTTC. It codes for CSVEDNAIEQFF.

V gene TRBV9 combines with J gene TRBJ2-1, with D unresolved. Trimming took off 5 bases at V and 5 bases at J, with 20 bases between the two ends. CDR1 is SGDLS, CDR2 YYNGEE, per germline. The CDR3 covers 16 residues. CDR3 loop: CASSSNPKASHNEQFF. The CDR3 DNA sequence: TGTGCCAGCAGTTCAAACCCCAAGGCAAGCCACAATGAGCAGTTCTTC. The whole variable domain, remainder taken from reference TRBV9 and TRBJ2-1, is DSGVTQTPKHLITATGQRVTLRCSPRSGDLSVYWYQQSLDQGLQFLIQYYNGEERAKGNILERFSAQQFPDLHSELNLSSLELGDSALYFCASSSNPKASHNEQFFGPGTRLTVL.

The rearrangement links TRBV30 to TRBJ1-2, with no clear D. V was pared by 0 bases and J by 6 bases, with 11 bases between. Per germline, CDR1 GTSNPN and CDR2 SVGIG (reference sequence). The CDR3 extends over 13 amino acids. The CDR3 loop reads CAWSVTWQDGYTF. The CDR3 nucleotides read TGTGCCTGGAGTGTAACGTGGCAGGATGGCTACACCTTC.